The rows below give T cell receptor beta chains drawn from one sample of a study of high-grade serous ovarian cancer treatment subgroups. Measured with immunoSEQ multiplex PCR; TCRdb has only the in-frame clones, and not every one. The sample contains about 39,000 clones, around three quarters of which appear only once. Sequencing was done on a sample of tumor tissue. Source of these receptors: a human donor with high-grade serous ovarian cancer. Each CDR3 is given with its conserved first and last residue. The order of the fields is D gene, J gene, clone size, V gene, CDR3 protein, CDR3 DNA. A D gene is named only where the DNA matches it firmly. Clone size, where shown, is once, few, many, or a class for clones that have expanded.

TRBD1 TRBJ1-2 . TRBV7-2 CASSQGQGIYGYTF TGTGCCAGCAGCCAAGGACAGGGGATCTATGGCTACACCTTC
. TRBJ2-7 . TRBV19 CASSSGIHYEQYF TGTGCCAGTAGTTCCGGGATTCACTACGAGCAGTACTTC
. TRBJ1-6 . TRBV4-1 CASSRHSYNSPLHF TGCGCCAGCAGCCGACACTCCTATAATTCACCCCTCCACTTT
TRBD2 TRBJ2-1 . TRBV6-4 CASSEREGSYNEQFF TGTGCCAGCAGTGAGCGGGAGGGGTCCTACAATGAGCAGTTCTTC
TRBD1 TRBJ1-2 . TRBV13 CASSIGQGGGYTF TGTGCCAGCAGCATAGGACAGGGAGGAGGCTACACCTTC
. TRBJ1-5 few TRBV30 CAWSVGGNQPQHF TGTGCCTGGAGTGTTGGAGGCAATCAGCCCCAGCATTTT
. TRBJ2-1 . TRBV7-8 CASSLLSGRKDEQFF TGTGCCAGCAGCTTACTCTCGGGTCGTAAAGATGAGCAGTTCTTC
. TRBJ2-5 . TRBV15 CATSRGRLVGQETQYF TGTGCCACCAGCAGGGGCCGGTTGGTCGGCCAAGAGACCCAGTACTTC
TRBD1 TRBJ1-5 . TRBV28 CASTTGARQPQHF TGTGCCAGCACAACAGGGGCTCGTCAGCCCCAGCATTTT
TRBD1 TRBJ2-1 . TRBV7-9 CASSGWDRDNEQFF TGTGCCAGCAGCGGCTGGGACAGGGACAATGAGCAGTTCTTC
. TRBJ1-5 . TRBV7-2 CASSLGRGNQPQHF TGTGCCAGCAGCTTAGGACGGGGCAATCAGCCCCAGCATTTT
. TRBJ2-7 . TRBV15 CATSRDKSARDVPYEQYF TGTGCCACCAGCAGAGATAAGTCTGCGAGGGACGTCCCCTACGAGCAGTACTTC
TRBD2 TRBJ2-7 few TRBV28 CASTRAQRGRWEQYF TGTGCCAGCACTCGCGCACAGCGGGGGAGGTGGGAGCAGTACTTC
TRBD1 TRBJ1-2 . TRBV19 CASSMRNRGQGYTF TGTGCCAGTAGTATGCGGAACAGGGGGCAAGGCTACACCTTC
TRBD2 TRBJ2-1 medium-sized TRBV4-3 CASSQDRASGYIDEQFF TGCGCCAGCAGCCAAGATCGGGCTAGCGGCTATATCGATGAGCAGTTCTTC
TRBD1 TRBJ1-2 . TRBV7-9 CASTPTGPYGYTF TGTGCCAGCACCCCGACAGGGCCCTATGGCTACACCTTC
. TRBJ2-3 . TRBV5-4 CASSRDRTDTQYF TGTGCCAGCAGCCGCGATCGCACAGATACGCAGTATTTT
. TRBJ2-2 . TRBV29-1 CSVRGDTTNTGELFF TGCAGCGTTCGGGGGGACACAACGAACACCGGGGAGCTGTTTTTT
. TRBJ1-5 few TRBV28 CASSLGQVHQPQHF TGTGCCAGCAGTTTGGGCCAGGTGCATCAGCCCCAGCATTTT
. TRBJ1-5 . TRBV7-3 CASSRPGGGGQPQHF TGTGCCAGCAGCCGTCCGGGGGGCGGGGGTCAGCCCCAGCATTTT
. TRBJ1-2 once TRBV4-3 CASSSGGFGYGYTF TGCGCCAGCAGCAGTGGGGGTTTCGGCTATGGCTACACCTTC
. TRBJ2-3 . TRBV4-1 CASSHPTSRGPPDTQYF TGCGCCAGCAGCCATCCCACTAGCCGGGGGCCCCCAGATACGCAGTATTTT
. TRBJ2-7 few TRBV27 CASSLSETDLEQYF TGTGCCAGCAGTTTATCGGAGACCGACCTGGAGCAGTACTTC
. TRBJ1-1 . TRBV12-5 CASGSPPSQAFF TGTGCTAGTGGTTCCCCACCCTCCCAAGCTTTCTTT
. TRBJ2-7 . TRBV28 CASSFQATGYFYEQYF TGTGCCAGCAGTTTCCAGGCCACAGGGTATTTCTACGAGCAGTACTTC
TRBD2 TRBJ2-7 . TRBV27 CASSLTTSGGYEQYF TGTGCCAGCAGTTTAACTACTAGCGGAGGCTACGAGCAGTACTTC
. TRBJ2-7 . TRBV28 CASERGLPSYEQYF TGTGCCAGCGAACGGGGGCTTCCTTCCTACGAGCAGTACTTC
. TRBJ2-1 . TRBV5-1 CASSLPASGTYNEQFF TGCGCCAGCAGTCTGCCCGCGAGCGGAACCTACAATGAGCAGTTCTTC
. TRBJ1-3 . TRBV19 CASSYGAVVSGNTIYF TGTGCCAGTTCCTACGGCGCCGTTGTCTCTGGAAACACCATATATTTT
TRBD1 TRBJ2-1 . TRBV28 CASSLPGQGSYNEQFF TGTGCCAGCAGTTTACCGGGACAGGGGTCCTACAATGAGCAGTTCTTC
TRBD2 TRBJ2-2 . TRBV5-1 CATGTSGSIDTGELFF TGCGCCACCGGGACTAGCGGGAGTATCGACACCGGGGAGCTGTTTTTT
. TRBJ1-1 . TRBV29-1 CSVSGEWTEAFF TGCAGCGTTTCAGGGGAGTGGACTGAAGCTTTCTTT
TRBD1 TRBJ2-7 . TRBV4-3 CASAPYRGPYEQYF TGCGCCAGCGCCCCCTACAGGGGGCCGTACGAGCAGTACTTC
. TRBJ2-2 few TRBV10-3 CAISENTGELFF TGTGCCATCAGTGAGAACACCGGGGAGCTGTTTTTT
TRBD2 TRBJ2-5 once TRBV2 CASSPPGTSRQETQYF TGTGCCAGCAGCCCGCCTGGGACTAGCCGACAAGAGACCCAGTACTTC
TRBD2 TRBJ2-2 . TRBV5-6 CASSPPNSGARNTGELFF TGTGCCAGCAGCCCCCCTAATAGCGGGGCTAGGAACACCGGGGAGCTGTTTTTT
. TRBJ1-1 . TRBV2 CASSGKRGRAGTEAFF TGTGCCAGCAGCGGCAAAAGAGGCAGGGCTGGCACTGAAGCTTTCTTT
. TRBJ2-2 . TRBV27 CASSFQHGELFF TGTGCCAGCAGTTTTCAACACGGGGAGCTGTTTTTT
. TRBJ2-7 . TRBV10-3 CAISEGATYEQYF TGTGCCATCAGTGAGGGTGCGACGTACGAGCAGTACTTC
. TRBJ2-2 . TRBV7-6 CASSFSRPRDTGELFF TGTGCCAGCAGCTTTTCGAGACCGAGGGACACCGGGGAGCTGTTTTTT
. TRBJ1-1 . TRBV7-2 CASSPPGAWEAFF TGTGCCAGCAGCCCCCCGGGGGCTTGGGAAGCTTTCTTT
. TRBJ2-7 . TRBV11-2 CASSLDRQESYEQYF TGTGCCAGCAGCTTAGATCGGCAGGAGTCCTACGAGCAGTACTTC
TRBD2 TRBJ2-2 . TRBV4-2 CASSQPTSGSGGELFF TGTGCCAGCAGCCAACCGACTAGCGGGAGTGGCGGGGAGCTGTTTTTT
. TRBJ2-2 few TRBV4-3 CASSLITGELFF TGCGCCAGCAGCCTGATCACCGGGGAGCTGTTTTTT
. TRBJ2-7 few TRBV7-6 CASSLGNFEQYF TGTGCCAGCAGCTTGGGGAATTTCGAGCAGTACTTC
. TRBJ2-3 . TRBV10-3 CATKMGKGSTDTQYF TGTGCCACCAAGATGGGGAAGGGGAGCACAGATACGCAGTATTTT
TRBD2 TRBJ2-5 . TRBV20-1 CSSLGRAGQYF TGCAGTTCCCTTGGGAGAGCGGGGCAGTACTTC
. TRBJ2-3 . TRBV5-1 CASSFGYSSRNTDTQYF TGCGCCAGCAGCTTTGGGTATAGCTCCAGAAACACAGATACGCAGTATTTT
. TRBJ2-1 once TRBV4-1 CASSQTGGLGSYNEQFF TGCGCCAGCAGCCAAACAGGAGGGTTGGGCTCCTACAATGAGCAGTTCTTC
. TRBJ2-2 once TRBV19 CASSMGRGRAGELFF TGTGCCAGTAGTATGGGCAGGGGAAGAGCCGGGGAGCTGTTTTTT
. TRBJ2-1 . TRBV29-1 CSVHSDYNEQFF TGCAGCGTTCACTCAGACTACAATGAGCAGTTCTTC